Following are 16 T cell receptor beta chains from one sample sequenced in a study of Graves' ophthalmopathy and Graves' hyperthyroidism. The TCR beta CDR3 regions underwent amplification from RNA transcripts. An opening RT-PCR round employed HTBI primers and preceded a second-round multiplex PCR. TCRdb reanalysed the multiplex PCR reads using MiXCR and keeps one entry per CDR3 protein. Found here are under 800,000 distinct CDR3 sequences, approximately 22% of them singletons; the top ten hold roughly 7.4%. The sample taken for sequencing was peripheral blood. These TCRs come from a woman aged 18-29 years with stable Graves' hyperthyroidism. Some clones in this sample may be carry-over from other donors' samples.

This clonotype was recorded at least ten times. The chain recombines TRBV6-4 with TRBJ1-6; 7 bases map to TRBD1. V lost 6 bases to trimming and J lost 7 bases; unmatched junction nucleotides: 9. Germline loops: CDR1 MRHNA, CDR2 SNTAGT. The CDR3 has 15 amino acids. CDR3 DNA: TGTGCCAGCAGAGAAGGGGACAGCCCAAATTCACCCCTCCACTTT. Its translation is CASREGDSPNSPLHF.

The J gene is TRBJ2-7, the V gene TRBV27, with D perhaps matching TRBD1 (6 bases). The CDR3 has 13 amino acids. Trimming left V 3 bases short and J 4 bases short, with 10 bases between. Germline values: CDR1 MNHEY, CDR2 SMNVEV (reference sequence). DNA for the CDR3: TGTGCCAGCAGTTTCCCAGGGGCGTACGAGCAGTACTTC. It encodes CASSFPGAYEQYF.

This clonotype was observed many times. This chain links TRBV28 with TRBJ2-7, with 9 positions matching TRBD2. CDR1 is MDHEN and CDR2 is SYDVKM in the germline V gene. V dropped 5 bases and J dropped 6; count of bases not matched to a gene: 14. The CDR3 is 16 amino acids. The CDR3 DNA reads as TGTGCCAGCAGTCGGAAGGGCGGGAGGGAGTACTGCGAGCAGTACTTC. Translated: CASSRKGGREYCEQYF.

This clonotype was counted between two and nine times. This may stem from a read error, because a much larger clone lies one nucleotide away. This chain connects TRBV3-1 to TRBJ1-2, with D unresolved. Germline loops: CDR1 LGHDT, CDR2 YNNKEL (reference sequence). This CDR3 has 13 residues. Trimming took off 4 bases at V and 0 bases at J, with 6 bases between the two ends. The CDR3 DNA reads TGTGCCAGCAGCCCGAACACTAACTATGGCTACACCTTC. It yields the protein CASSPNTNYGYTF.

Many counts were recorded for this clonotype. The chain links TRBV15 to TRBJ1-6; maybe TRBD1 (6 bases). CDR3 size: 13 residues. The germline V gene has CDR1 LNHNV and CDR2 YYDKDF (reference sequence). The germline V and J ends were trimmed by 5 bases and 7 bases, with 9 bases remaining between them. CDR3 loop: CATSLQGNSPLHF. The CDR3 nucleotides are TGTGCCACCAGCCTTCAGGGGAATTCACCCCTCCACTTT.

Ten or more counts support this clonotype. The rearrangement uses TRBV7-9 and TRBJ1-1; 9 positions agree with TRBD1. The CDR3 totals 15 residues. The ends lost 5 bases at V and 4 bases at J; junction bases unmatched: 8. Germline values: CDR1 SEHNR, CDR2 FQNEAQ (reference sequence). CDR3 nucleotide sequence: TGTGCCAGCAGCCCACTAGGGACAGGGATCACTGAAGCTTTCTTT. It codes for CASSPLGTGITEAFF.

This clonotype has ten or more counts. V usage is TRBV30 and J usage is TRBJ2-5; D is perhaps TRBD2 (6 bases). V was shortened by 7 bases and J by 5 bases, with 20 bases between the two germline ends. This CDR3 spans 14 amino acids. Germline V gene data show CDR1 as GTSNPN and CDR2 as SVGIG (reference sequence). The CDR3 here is CASHSGGLWETQYF. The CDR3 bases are TGTGCCTCGCACAGTGGGGGACTTTGGGAGACCCAGTACTTC. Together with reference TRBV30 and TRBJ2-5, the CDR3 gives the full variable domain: SQTIHQWPATLVQPVGSPLSLECTVEGTSNPNLYWYRQAAGRGLQLLFYSVGIGQISSEVPQNLSASRPQDRQFILSSKKLLLSDSGFYLCASHSGGLWETQYFGPGTRLLVL.

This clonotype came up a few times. DNA of the CDR3: TGTGCCAGTAGTATGGGGGCAGGGTCGGGGCCCCAGCATTTT. Encoded protein: CASSMGAGSGPQHF. The V call is TRBV19, the J call TRBJ1-5; D is possibly TRBD1 (6 bases). The germline V and J ends were trimmed by 3 bases and 9 bases, with 15 bases remaining between them. This CDR3 comprises 14 residues. Germline CDR1 LNHDA, CDR2 SQIVND (reference sequence).

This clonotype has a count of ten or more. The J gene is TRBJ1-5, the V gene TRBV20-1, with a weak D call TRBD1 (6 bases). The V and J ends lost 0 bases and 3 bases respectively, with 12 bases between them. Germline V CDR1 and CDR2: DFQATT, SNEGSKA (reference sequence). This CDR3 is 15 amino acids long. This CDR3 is CSARDLGQSNQPQHF. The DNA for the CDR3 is TGCAGTGCTAGAGATCTCGGACAGTCCAATCAGCCCCAGCATTTT.

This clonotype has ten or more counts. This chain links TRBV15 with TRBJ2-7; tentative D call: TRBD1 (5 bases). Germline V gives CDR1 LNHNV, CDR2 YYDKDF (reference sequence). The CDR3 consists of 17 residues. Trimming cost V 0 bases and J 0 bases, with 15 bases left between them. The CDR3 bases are TGTGCCACCAGCAGAGATAAGGGCGCAGGGCTCTCCTACGAGCAGTACTTC. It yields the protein CATSRDKGAGLSYEQYF.

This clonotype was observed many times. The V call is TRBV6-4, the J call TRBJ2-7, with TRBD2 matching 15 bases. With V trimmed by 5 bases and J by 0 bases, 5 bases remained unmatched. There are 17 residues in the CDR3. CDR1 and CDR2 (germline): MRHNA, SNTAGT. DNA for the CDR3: TGTGCCAGCAGTCCCGGGACTAGCGGGAGGCCCTCCTACGAGCAGTACTTC. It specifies CASSPGTSGRPSYEQYF.

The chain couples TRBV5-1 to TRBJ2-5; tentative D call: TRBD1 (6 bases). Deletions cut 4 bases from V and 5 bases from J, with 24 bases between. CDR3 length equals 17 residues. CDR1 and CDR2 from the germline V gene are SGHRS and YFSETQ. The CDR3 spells CASSQDSWGHTRETQYF. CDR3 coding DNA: TGCGCCAGCAGCCAAGATAGTTGGGGACATACACGGGAGACCCAGTACTTC.

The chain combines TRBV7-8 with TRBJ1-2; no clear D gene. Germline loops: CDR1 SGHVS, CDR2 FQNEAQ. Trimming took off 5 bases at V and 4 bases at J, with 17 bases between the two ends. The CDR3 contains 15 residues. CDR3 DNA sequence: TGTGCCAGCAGCCCTACCCGGTCTCCGTCCTATGGCTACACCTTC. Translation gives CASSPTRSPSYGYTF.

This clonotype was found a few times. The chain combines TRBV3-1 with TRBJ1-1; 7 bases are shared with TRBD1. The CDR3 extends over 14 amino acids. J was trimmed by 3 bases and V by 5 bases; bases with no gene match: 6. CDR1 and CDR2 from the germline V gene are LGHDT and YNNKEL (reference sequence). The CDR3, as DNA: TGTGCCAGCAGCGCCGGGACAGTGTACACTGAAGCTTTCTTT. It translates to CASSAGTVYTEAFF.

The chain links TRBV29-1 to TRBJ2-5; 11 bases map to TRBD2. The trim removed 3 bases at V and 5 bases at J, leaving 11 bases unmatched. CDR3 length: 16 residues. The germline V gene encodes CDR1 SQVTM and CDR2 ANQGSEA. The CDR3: CSVEGQTSGTVETQYF. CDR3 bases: TGCAGCGTTGAGGGGCAGACTAGCGGGACCGTGGAGACCCAGTACTTC.

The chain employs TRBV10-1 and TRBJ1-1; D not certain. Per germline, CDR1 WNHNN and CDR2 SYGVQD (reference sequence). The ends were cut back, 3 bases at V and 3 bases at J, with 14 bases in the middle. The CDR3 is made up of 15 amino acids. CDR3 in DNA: TGCGCCAGCAGTGAAGCGGGAACCGGGGACACTGAAGCTTTCTTT. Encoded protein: CASSEAGTGDTEAFF.